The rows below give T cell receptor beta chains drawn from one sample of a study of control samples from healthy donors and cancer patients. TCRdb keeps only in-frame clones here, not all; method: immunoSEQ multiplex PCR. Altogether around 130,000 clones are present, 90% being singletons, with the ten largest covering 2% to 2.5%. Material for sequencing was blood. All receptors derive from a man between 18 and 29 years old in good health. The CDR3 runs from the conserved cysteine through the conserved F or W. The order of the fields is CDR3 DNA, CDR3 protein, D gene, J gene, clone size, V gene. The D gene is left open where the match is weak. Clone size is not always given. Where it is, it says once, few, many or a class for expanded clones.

CDR3 DNA: TGTGCCACCAGCAGAGAGTTAAGGGTATCGGGGGCCAACGTCCTGACTTTC
CDR3 protein: CATSRELRVSGANVLTF
D gene: NA
J gene: TRBJ2-6
clone size: NA
V gene: TRBV15

CDR3 DNA: TGTGCCAGCAGTTTAAAGGGGTCAAGCTCCTATAATTCACCCCTCCACTTT
CDR3 protein: CASSLKGSSSYNSPLHF
D gene: NA
J gene: TRBJ1-6
clone size: NA
V gene: TRBV27

CDR3 DNA: TGTGCCAGCAGTGAAGCGGTAGCTCGACGGGGCACTGAAGCTTTCTTT
CDR3 protein: CASSEAVARRGTEAFF
D gene: NA
J gene: TRBJ1-1
clone size: NA
V gene: TRBV6-1

CDR3 DNA: TGTGCCAGTACCGGACAGGGACAGGGGGAAGGAAACACCATATATTTT
CDR3 protein: CASTGQGQGEGNTIYF
D gene: TRBD1
J gene: TRBJ1-3
clone size: NA
V gene: TRBV19

CDR3 DNA: TGTGCCAGCAGCCCTCAGGGTAGCGGCAACACCGGGGAGCTGTTTTTT
CDR3 protein: CASSPQGSGNTGELFF
D gene: NA
J gene: TRBJ2-2
clone size: once
V gene: TRBV7-2

CDR3 DNA: TGTGCCAGCAGTAGACCTGACAGTCTATATAATTCACCCCTCCACTTT
CDR3 protein: CASSRPDSLYNSPLHF
D gene: NA
J gene: TRBJ1-6
clone size: NA
V gene: TRBV28

CDR3 DNA: TGTGCCTGGAGTGTACAGGGAAATCAGCCCCAGCATTTT
CDR3 protein: CAWSVQGNQPQHF
D gene: NA
J gene: TRBJ1-5
clone size: few
V gene: TRBV30

CDR3 DNA: TGCGCCAGCAGCCAAGCCGGGACTGGGGAGCTGTTTTTT
CDR3 protein: CASSQAGTGELFF
D gene: NA
J gene: TRBJ2-2
clone size: NA
V gene: TRBV4-1

CDR3 DNA: TGCGCCAGCAGTCGGGACGGACCAGGAACTGAAGCTTTCTTT
CDR3 protein: CASSRDGPGTEAFF
D gene: NA
J gene: TRBJ1-1
clone size: NA
V gene: TRBV10-2

CDR3 DNA: TGTGCCAGCAGCTCAAGAAAAACAGGCTTGGGAACTGAAGCTTTCTTT
CDR3 protein: CASSSRKTGLGTEAFF
D gene: NA
J gene: TRBJ1-1
clone size: NA
V gene: TRBV7-9

CDR3 DNA: TGCGCCAGCAGCTTGGCCGGGGGCCTGAACACTGAAGCTTTCTTT
CDR3 protein: CASSLAGGLNTEAFF
D gene: NA
J gene: TRBJ1-1
clone size: NA
V gene: TRBV5-1

CDR3 DNA: TGTGCTAGCAGCTTGACAGGGTCCGAGGAGACCCAGTACTTC
CDR3 protein: CASSLTGSEETQYF
D gene: TRBD1
J gene: TRBJ2-5
clone size: NA
V gene: TRBV7-7

CDR3 DNA: TGTGCCAGCAGCTCAACGACAGGGTACTATGGCTACACCTTC
CDR3 protein: CASSSTTGYYGYTF
D gene: TRBD1
J gene: TRBJ1-2
clone size: NA
V gene: TRBV11-2

CDR3 DNA: TGTGCCAGCAGTTTCGGGGGACAGGTAGATTCACCCCTCCACTTT
CDR3 protein: CASSFGGQVDSPLHF
D gene: TRBD1
J gene: TRBJ1-6
clone size: NA
V gene: TRBV28

CDR3 DNA: TGTGCCAGCAGCCTACAGGGACAGACGGGGTACGAGCAGTACTTC
CDR3 protein: CASSLQGQTGYEQYF
D gene: TRBD1
J gene: TRBJ2-7
clone size: NA
V gene: TRBV7-8

CDR3 DNA: TGCGCCAGCAGCTTGGAGCCGACAGGGGGGTTGGAGACCCAGTACTTC
CDR3 protein: CASSLEPTGGLETQYF
D gene: TRBD1
J gene: TRBJ2-5
clone size: NA
V gene: TRBV5-1

CDR3 DNA: TGTGCCAGCAGTTACTCGTTTCGGGATCAAGAGACCCAGTACTTC
CDR3 protein: CASSYSFRDQETQYF
D gene: NA
J gene: TRBJ2-5
clone size: NA
V gene: TRBV6-5

CDR3 DNA: TGTGCCAGCAGTGGACTAGCGGGAGGGTCCCTTACACAAGATACGCAGTATTTT
CDR3 protein: CASSGLAGGSLTQDTQYF
D gene: TRBD2
J gene: TRBJ2-3
clone size: NA
V gene: TRBV6-1

CDR3 DNA: TGTGCCAGTAGTATTGGTGGTGAGCAGTTCTTC
CDR3 protein: CASSIGGEQFF
D gene: NA
J gene: TRBJ2-1
clone size: NA
V gene: TRBV19

CDR3 DNA: TGTGCCAGCAGCCTGAGACTTGCGGCTCGCTCCTACGAGCAGTACTTC
CDR3 protein: CASSLRLAARSYEQYF
D gene: NA
J gene: TRBJ2-7
clone size: NA
V gene: TRBV5-6

CDR3 DNA: TGTGCCAGCAGTTTTGACAGGGGCAACACTGAAGCTTTCTTT
CDR3 protein: CASSFDRGNTEAFF
D gene: TRBD1
J gene: TRBJ1-1
clone size: NA
V gene: TRBV27

CDR3 DNA: TGCAGTGCTAGTTCAGGGCTCGACTATGGCTACACCTTC
CDR3 protein: CSASSGLDYGYTF
D gene: NA
J gene: TRBJ1-2
clone size: NA
V gene: TRBV20-1